This is a list of T cell receptor beta chains from one sample in a study of T cell responses to AZD1222 COVID-19 vaccine. Clones were sequenced by immunoSEQ multiplex PCR, and TCRdb holds only the in-frame ones, with some missing. The data contain approximately 110,000 clones, around 90% of them singletons. Source: peripheral blood, taken on day 0 of AZD1222 vaccination. The receptors derive from an adult in good health. The CDR3 runs from the conserved cysteine through the conserved F or W.

TRBV5-1	TRBJ2-3	CASSVNPTGGANTQYF
TRBV28	TRBJ2-1	CASSRGGAAYNEQFF
TRBV6-5	TRBJ1-4	CASSYGGQGGEKLFF
TRBV6-2/TRBV6-3	TRBJ2-3	CASSAGQGNTDTQYF
TRBV7-3	TRBJ1-1	CASSLTPGDFTEAFF
TRBV19	TRBJ2-5	CASSVLGGAQYF
TRBV10-1	TRBJ1-5	CASREENNQPQHF
TRBV25-1	TRBJ1-2	CASSESGPYGYTF
TRBV23-1	TRBJ2-1	CASSLTAAGYSYNEQFF
TRBV12-5	TRBJ2-7	CASGLVGSGGAGEQYF
TRBV6-1	TRBJ2-1	CASSERFGSHNEQFF
TRBV4-3	TRBJ2-7	CASSPGSLRGEQYF
TRBV11-3	TRBJ1-5	CASSLGGDGNQPQHF
TRBV5-6	TRBJ2-7	CASSLGTSLGEQYF
TRBV28	TRBJ1-2	CASFRGLSYGYTF
TRBV19	TRBJ1-5	CASNQGPQPNQPQHF
TRBV28	TRBJ1-2	CASSPQGLFGYGYTF
TRBV5-3	TRBJ1-6	CARSLRAPRGLAPLHF
TRBV27	TRBJ1-2	CASSLVGTAYGYTF
TRBV7-3	TRBJ1-3	CASSPQGSGNTIYF
TRBV5-1	TRBJ2-3	CASSLERGGLTDTQYF
TRBV19	TRBJ1-4	CASSTGVEEKLFF
TRBV29-1	TRBJ1-2	CSTRANYGYTF
TRBV30	TRBJ2-1	CAWSVSGLVYNEQFF
TRBV20-1	TRBJ2-1	CSASTGGFIVGNEQFF
TRBV2	TRBJ1-1	CASSEIGGTSVAFF
TRBV11-1	TRBJ1-6	CASSATGTGSPLHF
TRBV7-9	TRBJ1-1	CASSLTRNTEAFF
TRBV7-3	TRBJ2-5	CASSLTAVAGQTQYF
TRBV28	TRBJ2-7	CASSFIGGTYEQYF
TRBV4-3	TRBJ1-2	CASSQAREGGRYGYTF
TRBV28	TRBJ1-2	CASSPPGDGYTF
TRBV18	TRBJ1-5	CASSLTDYSNQPQHF
TRBV7-2	TRBJ2-2	CASSLDWTAGELFF
TRBV6-5	TRBJ1-6	CASRVQNSPLHF
TRBV18	TRBJ1-5	CASSRTGSAQPQHF
TRBV3-1/TRBV3-2	TRBJ1-2	CASSQDGGQGLYGYTF
TRBV27	TRBJ2-7	CASSLMGPTSSGEQYF
TRBV9	TRBJ2-3	CASSAAGTFGTDTQYF
TRBV27	TRBJ2-1	CASSFGREWDEQFF
TRBV19	TRBJ1-1	CATTGGVMNTEAFF
TRBV9	TRBJ1-6	CASRQGSSYNSPLHF
TRBV14	TRBJ2-3	CASSPRLATSTDTQYF
TRBV19	TRBJ1-3	CASSIRADSGNTIYF
TRBV19	TRBJ1-2	CASRPGTSRSSGYTF
TRBV10-3	TRBJ1-2	CAISDQGADYGYTF
TRBV9	TRBJ1-6	CASSVGIGGQGNSPLHF
TRBV11-2	TRBJ1-5	CASSPGQGNNQPQHF
TRBV9	TRBJ1-4	CASSAGTVNEKLFF
TRBV29-1	TRBJ1-2	CSVEWAGMGYGYTF
TRBV6-6	TRBJ1-5	CASSREQGVGGSNQPQHF
TRBV5-1	TRBJ1-1	CASSLGQGSPSTEAFF
TRBV2	TRBJ2-7	CASSEGTEQYF
TRBV12-3/TRBV12-4	TRBJ2-5	CASSFLGAETQYF